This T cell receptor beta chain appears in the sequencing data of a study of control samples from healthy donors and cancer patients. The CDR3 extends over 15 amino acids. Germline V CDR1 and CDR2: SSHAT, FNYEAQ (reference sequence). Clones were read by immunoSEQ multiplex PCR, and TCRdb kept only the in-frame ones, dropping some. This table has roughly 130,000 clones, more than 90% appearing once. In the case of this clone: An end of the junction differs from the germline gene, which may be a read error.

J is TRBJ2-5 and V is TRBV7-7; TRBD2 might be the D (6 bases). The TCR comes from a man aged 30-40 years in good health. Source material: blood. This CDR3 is CASSSDGGSQETQYF. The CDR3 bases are TGTGCTAGCAGCTCGGACGGAGGGAGCCAAGAGACCCAGTACTTC.